The clone carrying this T cell receptor (beta chain) was observed many times. Its antigen is as yet unknown. The data derive from a study of molecular identifiers for immune sequencing clone quantification. The overall study: Replicate RNA from roughly 21,000 or 96,000 naive CD8 T cells formed five aliquots; four were sequenced.

It was from approximately 22,000 to 940,000 sorted cells, with 10%, 30% or 50% RNA, that naive CD8 libraries came. For naive CD8 T cells, sorting used the CD8+CD4-CCR7+CD45RA+ phenotype. Study-level points and caveats: Among about a million naive cells, spiked Jurkat TCR RNA from a single cell was reportedly detectable.

One entry per CDR3 protein, called by TCRdb with MiXCR from the PCR reads. This repertoire shows some 65,000 distinct CDR3 sequences, less than 20% found once; its top ten account for around 1.5%. V was clipped by 5 bases and J by 2 bases; unmatched bases: 11. The CDR3 loop spans 17 amino acids. Germline CDR1 reads SGHTA; CDR2 reads FQGNSA. Sequencing was done on a sample of naive CD8+ T cells from blood, with Jurkat cell RNA spiked in. Subset indicated: FACS-sorted CD8+CD4-CCR7+CD45RA+ naive T cells. The TCR originated in a human donor in good health. Some libraries in this study had Jurkat cell RNA spiked in. V is TRBV7-2 and J is TRBJ2-5; 10 positions match TRBD1. The CDR3 DNA reads TGTGCCAGCAGCCCTCGGGACAGGGGAATATTTCAAGAGACCCAGTACTTC. It specifies CASSPRDRGIFQETQYF.